This TCR beta chain comes out of a study of T cell responses to AZD1222 COVID-19 vaccine. Overall study results and limits: CD4 TCRs covered the whole spike, strongest at regions 160-218 and 743-854. The study found Spike-specific TCR breadth and depth rose after two AZD1222 doses.

Germline values: CDR1 MNHEY, CDR2 SVGAGI. V dropped 6 bases and J dropped 11; count of bases not matched to a gene: 13. The CDR3 runs to 14 residues. Clones were sequenced by immunoSEQ multiplex PCR, and TCRdb holds only the in-frame ones, with some missing. The sample shows some 130,000 clones, 70% to 90% of them seen only once. Note on this clone: What it binds is unknown.

V and J are TRBV6-5 and TRBJ1-5; 7 bases are shared with TRBD1. The clonotype was recovered from an adult in good health. The material was peripheral blood, obtained on day 0 of AZD1222 vaccination. The CDR3 DNA reads as TGTGCCAGCAGCATTAGACAGGGATCATGGACCCAGCATTTT. It is translated as CASSIRQGSWTQHF.